These T cell receptor beta chains were read from a single sample in a study of cytomegalovirus exposure and HLA in healthy donors. Method: immunoSEQ multiplex PCR; TCRdb's copy keeps in-frame clones and lacks some. The table records 100,000 to 150,000 clones, roughly 83% of them present only once. Sequencing was carried out using PBMCs. Receptors originate from a man between 18 and 29 years old in good health and CMV-seropositive. Both conserved end residues are part of each CDR3. The D gene is left open where the match is weak. Clone size is not always given. Where it is, it says once, few, many or a class for expanded clones.

TRBJ2-3	.	TRBD2	TRBV9	TGTGCCAGCAGCGGGGGAGGGGAGGTGGGTGATACGCAGTATTTT	CASSGGGEVGDTQYF
TRBJ1-6	.	TRBD1	TRBV7-9	TGTGCCAGCAGCCCACGACAGGGTTCTTCACCCCTCCACTTT	CASSPRQGSSPLHF
TRBJ1-6	few	.	TRBV6-1	TGTGCCAGCAGTGAAATTTACTCGCTCAATTCACCCCTCCACTTT	CASSEIYSLNSPLHF
TRBJ2-7	.	.	TRBV7-3	TGTGCCAGCAGCCGACAGGCCACCCTGTCCCTCTCCGAGCAGTACTTC	CASSRQATLSLSEQYF
TRBJ1-4	.	TRBD1	TRBV27	TGTGCCAGCAGTTTTTCCCAGGGGGGTGAAAAACTGTTTTTT	CASSFSQGGEKLFF
TRBJ1-2	.	.	TRBV7-9	TGTGCCAGCAGCTTAGCCGGGGGGGTCTTACATGGCTACACCTTC	CASSLAGGVLHGYTF
TRBJ2-5	many	.	TRBV6-6	TGTGCCACCGAGGGCGGTATCCAAGAGACCCAGTACTTC	CATEGGIQETQYF
TRBJ2-3	few	TRBD1	TRBV6-4	TGTGCCAGCAGCCGGACAGGGAGCACAGATACGCAGTATTTT	CASSRTGSTDTQYF
TRBJ2-1	.	TRBD2	TRBV6-4	TGTGCCAGCAGTGGGCTAGCGGGGGGCTACAATGAGCAGTTCTTC	CASSGLAGGYNEQFF
TRBJ1-2	few	.	TRBV10-2	TGCGCCAGCAGTGAGTCCCACCGAGGCAGCGGGGGCTACACCTTC	CASSESHRGSGGYTF
TRBJ2-3	.	TRBD2	TRBV5-1	TGCGCCAGCAGCTTTTTAGCGGGGTCAGATACGCAGTATTTT	CASSFLAGSDTQYF
TRBJ2-5	.	.	TRBV5-8	TGTGCCAGCACTGTAACAGGTCAGGGAGAGACCCAGTACTTC	CASTVTGQGETQYF
TRBJ1-2	.	.	TRBV11-1	TGTGCCAGCAGCTTTGGAGGATCGGGGGGCTACACCTTC	CASSFGGSGGYTF
TRBJ2-3	.	.	TRBV5-1	TGCGCCAGCAGCTTGGTGGGGGCTTTCACAGATACGCAGTATTTT	CASSLVGAFTDTQYF
TRBJ1-2	.	.	TRBV12-5	TGTGCTAGTGGTTTTGAGGGGGTGGACTATGGCTACACCTTC	CASGFEGVDYGYTF
TRBJ1-1	few	.	TRBV2	TGTGCCAGCAGTGAAGCTGAGGGTAGTAGTGATTTCTTT	CASSEAEGSSDFF
TRBJ1-1	.	.	TRBV30	TGTGCCTACGGCAGGGTGGAGACTGAAGCTTTCTTT	CAYGRVETEAFF
TRBJ1-3	.	TRBD1	TRBV30	TGTGCCTGGAACCCAGGGGGGACCTTCTCTGGAAACACCATATATTTT	CAWNPGGTFSGNTIYF
TRBJ2-7	.	.	TRBV25-1	TGTGCCAGCAGTCAACCCGGGGGAGGGCAGTACTTC	CASSQPGGGQYF
TRBJ2-1	.	TRBD1	TRBV5-1	TGCGCCAGCAGCTCGGACAGGGCGCGGAATGAGCAGTTCTTC	CASSSDRARNEQFF
TRBJ1-4	once	.	TRBV14	TGTGCCAGCAGCTCGTTACAGGGAGGGCTCAATGAAAAACTGTTTTTT	CASSSLQGGLNEKLFF
TRBJ1-5	few	TRBD1	TRBV19	TGTGCCAGTAGTATTCGGACAGGGATAAGTCAGCCCCAGCATTTT	CASSIRTGISQPQHF
TRBJ2-3	once	.	TRBV29-1	TGCAGCGTCGGGGGGCCGACAGGACTTAACACAGATACGCAGTATTTT	CSVGGPTGLNTDTQYF
TRBJ1-5	.	.	TRBV5-6	TGTGCCAGCAGCTTGGGAGGGTATCTCAATCAGCCCCAGCATTTT	CASSLGGYLNQPQHF
TRBJ1-1	.	TRBD1	TRBV5-4	TGTGCCAGCAGTCAGGGGGACACTGAAGCTTTCTTT	CASSQGDTEAFF
TRBJ2-6	.	.	TRBV15	TGTGCCACCAGCCTCCGGGTTGGGGGGGCCAACGTCCTGACTTTC	CATSLRVGGANVLTF
TRBJ2-1	.	.	TRBV6-7	TGTGCCAGTCCACCGGGGACTCGGACCTACAATGAGCAGTTCTTC	CASPPGTRTYNEQFF
TRBJ1-2	.	TRBD1	TRBV5-1	TGCGCCAGCAGCTGGGGGACAGCGAACTATGGCTACACCTTC	CASSWGTANYGYTF
TRBJ1-5	.	.	TRBV27	TGTGCCAGCAGTTTAGACGGTGGGAGAGGTCAGCCCCAGCATTTT	CASSLDGGRGQPQHF
TRBJ1-1	.	.	TRBV9	TGTGCCAGCAGCGTACAGGGGAACACTGAAGCTTTCTTT	CASSVQGNTEAFF
TRBJ2-1	few	TRBD1	TRBV5-4	TGTGCCAGCAGCTGGACAGGGGGTGAGCAGTTCTTC	CASSWTGGEQFF
TRBJ2-2	.	TRBD2	TRBV4-1	TGCGCCAGCAGCCCCTTAGCGGGGGAGGTCGGGGAGCTGTTTTTT	CASSPLAGEVGELFF
TRBJ2-5	.	.	TRBV11-3	TGTGCCAGCAGCCTCCGGAGCCAAGAGACCCAGTACTTC	CASSLRSQETQYF
TRBJ1-5	.	TRBD1	TRBV4-2	TGTGCCAGCAGCCAGGGACAGGAGGCCTATCAGCCCCAGCATTTT	CASSQGQEAYQPQHF
TRBJ2-1	.	TRBD2	TRBV5-4	TGTGCCAGCAGCCGGGGGGGGTCCTACAATGAGCAGTTCTTC	CASSRGGSYNEQFF
TRBJ1-2	.	.	TRBV9	TGTGCCAGCAGCCAAACGGGGGAGAGCCTTAACTATGGCTACACCTTC	CASSQTGESLNYGYTF
TRBJ1-5	.	.	TRBV9	TGTGCCAGCAGCGTAGTGGCGGGAAGGATGTCTCAGCCCCAGCATTTT	CASSVVAGRMSQPQHF
TRBJ2-5	.	.	TRBV11-2	TGTGCCAGCAGCTTAGAATGGCGGTCCGAGACCCAGTACTTC	CASSLEWRSETQYF
TRBJ1-1	.	TRBD1	TRBV23-1	TGCGCCAGCAAGGGAGCCGGGACAGGGAATTTTAGCACTGAAGCTTTCTTT	CASKGAGTGNFSTEAFF
TRBJ1-1	.	.	TRBV27	TGTGCCAGCAGAGAGGGACAAAACACTGAAGCTTTCTTT	CASREGQNTEAFF
TRBJ1-2	.	.	TRBV9	TGTGCCAGCAGCCCGGGAGAAGGGAACTATGGCTACACCTTC	CASSPGEGNYGYTF
TRBJ2-7	.	.	TRBV5-1	TGCGCCAGCAGCTTGCAGGGGGGAAACGAGCAGTACTTC	CASSLQGGNEQYF
TRBJ2-7	few	.	TRBV7-8	TGTGCCAGCACCTCCCCCGCCTACGAGCAGTACTTC	CASTSPAYEQYF
TRBJ2-7	.	.	TRBV6-1	TGTGCCAGTTGGGGGGTTGGTGTGGAATACGAGCAGTACTTC	CASWGVGVEYEQYF
TRBJ1-1	.	.	TRBV19	TGTGCCAGTAGTATTGACCCGGCCGGGTTAGGCACTGAAGCTTTCTTT	CASSIDPAGLGTEAFF
TRBJ1-3	.	.	TRBV7-8	TGTGCCAGCAGCTCAGGCGGGAAAAACACCATATATTTT	CASSSGGKNTIYF
TRBJ2-3	.	.	TRBV5-4	TGTGCCAGCAGCTTTCGTGACAGCCTCACAGATACGCAGTATTTT	CASSFRDSLTDTQYF
TRBJ2-7	.	TRBD1	TRBV7-8	TGTGCCAGCAGCTTGGCAGGGGGCTACGAGCAGTACTTC	CASSLAGGYEQYF
TRBJ2-7	.	TRBD1	TRBV6-5	TGTGCCAGCTCATACGCCGGGACAGGGGGGTACGAGCAGTACTTC	CASSYAGTGGYEQYF
TRBJ2-7	.	.	TRBV7-6	TGTGCCAGCAGCTTGATTAGCTCCTACGAGCAGTACTTC	CASSLISSYEQYF
TRBJ1-3	few	.	TRBV6-1	TGTGCCAGCAGCTCCAGTTGGAGCGGTGGAAACACCATATATTTT	CASSSSWSGGNTIYF
TRBJ2-7	.	TRBD2	TRBV5-6	TGTGCCAGCAGCTTGGGAGTAGCGGGGTACGAGCAGTACTTC	CASSLGVAGYEQYF
TRBJ1-5	.	.	TRBV7-2	TGTGCCAGCAGCTTCACTCTAAATCAGCCCCAGCATTTT	CASSFTLNQPQHF
TRBJ2-5	.	.	TRBV25-1	TGTGCCAGCAGTGAATTCGGGGGTCTAGAGACCCAGTACTTC	CASSEFGGLETQYF
TRBJ2-4	.	.	TRBV27	TGTGCCAGCAGTTTAATTGCAGGTTTAGCCAAAAACATTCAGTACTTC	CASSLIAGLAKNIQYF